One sample yielded the 22 T cell receptor beta chains listed below, sequenced in a study of neoadjuvant nivolumab and ipilimumab in lung cancer. The assay was immunoSEQ multiplex PCR, and TCRdb's table has in-frame clones only and misses some. Of over 6,000 clones listed, roughly 84% were seen once; the top ten hold approximately 5%. Sequencing was performed on tumor tissue, taken after neoadjuvant nivolumab, alone or with ipilimumab, at or shortly before surgery. These receptors all come from an adult with non-small cell lung cancer.

This clone was observed a handful of times. This chain's CDR3 is CASSLGRYRGYQPQHF. As DNA, the CDR3 is TGTGCCAGCAGCTTAGGGCGCTACAGGGGATATCAGCCCCAGCATTTT. The chain combines TRBV5-6 with TRBJ1-5; 7 nucleotides agree with TRBD1. The germline V gene encodes CDR1 SGHDT and CDR2 YYEEEE. This CDR3 region has 16 residues. The V gene end was trimmed by 2 bases and the J gene end by 5 bases; junction bases not matched to a gene: 10. The full variable domain, in which reference TRBV5-6 and TRBJ1-5 provide the parts outside the CDR3, is DAGVTQSPTHLIKTRGQQVTLRCSPKSGHDTVSWYQQALGQGPQFIFQYYEEEERQRGNFPDRFSGHQFPNYSSELNVNALLLGDSALYLCASSLGRYRGYQPQHFGDGTRLSIL.

J is TRBJ1-1 and V is TRBV4-3, with D maybe TRBD1 (5 bases). The CDR3 has 15 amino acids. V was shortened by 0 bases and J by 3 bases, with 11 bases between the two germline ends. Germline-derived CDR1 and CDR2 are LGHNA and YSLEER. CDR3 loop: CASSQEMGGYTEAFF. The CDR3 DNA sequence: TGCGCCAGCAGCCAAGAAATGGGGGGGTACACTGAAGCTTTCTTT.

The chain's CDR3 is CASSPARVGTGELFF. In DNA, the CDR3 is TGTGCCAGCTCACCTGCCAGGGTTGGCACCGGGGAGCTGTTTTTT. The chain links TRBV18 to TRBJ2-2; perhaps TRBD1 as D (5 bases). The V end lost 3 bases, the J end lost 4 bases, and 12 bases lay between the germline ends. CDR1 is KGHSH, CDR2 LQKENI, per germline. This CDR3 has 15 residues. Using reference TRBV18 and TRBJ2-2 for the parts outside the CDR3, the full variable domain is NAGVMQNPRHLVRRRGQEARLRCSPMKGHSHVYWYRQLPEEGLKFMVYLQKENIIDESGMPKERFSAEFPKEGPSILRIQQVVRGDSAAYFCASSPARVGTGELFFGEGSRLTVL.

The gene calls are TRBV28 and TRBJ1-2; 9 bases fit TRBD1. This CDR3 has 15 residues. V was clipped by 5 bases and J by 8 bases; unmatched bases: 12. Germline values: CDR1 MDHEN, CDR2 SYDVKM. CDR3 DNA: TGTGCCAGCAGTCCCACCCGGACAGGGGCTCGAGGCTACACCTTC. It codes for CASSPTRTGARGYTF.

This rearrangement joins TRBV9 to TRBJ2-2; unclear D gene. Trimming cost V 7 bases and J 0 bases, with 16 bases left between them. This CDR3 comprises 16 residues. Germline assignment: CDR1 SGDLS and CDR2 YYNGEE. The CDR3 is CASSQDPSSNTGELFF. The DNA for the CDR3 is TGTGCCAGCTCTCAGGACCCCTCATCGAACACCGGGGAGCTGTTTTTT.

This clone was counted once. The chain carries TRBV6-6 and TRBJ2-5, with D maybe TRBD2 (5 bases). The CDR3 covers 13 residues. Deletions cut 6 bases from V and 3 bases from J, with 11 bases between. Germline V gene lookup returns CDR1 MNHNY and CDR2 SVGAGI (reference sequence). Here the CDR3 DNA reads TGTGCCAGCAGCCGCACTAGTAAAGAGACCCAGTACTTC. This codes for CASSRTSKETQYF.

V gene TRBV10-3 combines with J gene TRBJ1-6, with D maybe TRBD1 (5 bases). Per germline, CDR1 ENHRY and CDR2 SYGVKD. The V gene lost 2 bases and the J gene lost 9 bases, with 11 bases spanning the gap. This CDR3 spans 14 amino acids. The CDR3 DNA is TGTGCCATCAGTGAGGGGGACCATGGTTCACCCCTCCACTTT. Protein product: CAISEGDHGSPLHF.

The chain links TRBV5-4 to TRBJ2-2; weak D call: TRBD1 (6 bases). V was cut by 4 bases and J by 8 bases, with 21 bases left in between. CDR1 and CDR2 (germline): SGHNT, YYREEE (reference sequence). This CDR3 contains 16 residues. The DNA of the CDR3 is TGTGCCAGCAGCCCTCAGAACAGGGATTCGGCGGGGGAGCTGTTTTTT. Its translation is CASSPQNRDSAGELFF. The variable domain in full, with the rest retrieved from reference TRBV5-4 and TRBJ2-2, is ETGVTQSPTHLIKTRGQQVTLRCSSQSGHNTVSWYQQALGQGPQFIFQYYREEENGRGNFPPRFSGLQFPNYSSELNVNALELDDSALYLCASSPQNRDSAGELFFGEGSRLTVL.

This sequence joins TRBV29-1 and TRBJ1-1; D remains unclear. Germline CDR1 and CDR2: SQVTM and ANQGSEA. This CDR3 spans 13 amino acids. Trimming pared 4 bases from V and 1 base from J, leaving 10 bases between. The CDR3 loop is CSVAPGTNTEAFF. CDR3 nucleotide sequence: TGCAGCGTTGCCCCAGGAACGAACACTGAAGCTTTCTTT.

This chain joins TRBV29-1 and TRBJ2-3; D not resolved. Germline V gene lookup returns CDR1 SQVTM and CDR2 ANQGSEA. Deletions cut 3 bases from V and 3 bases from J, with 7 bases between. CDR3 length: 12 amino acids. The CDR3 nucleotides are TGCAGCGTTGAGGCAGATACAGATACGCAGTATTTT. Encoded protein: CSVEADTDTQYF.

V and J are TRBV6-1 and TRBJ2-7; tentative D call: TRBD1 (7 bases). The CDR3 covers 14 residues. V was trimmed by 6 bases and J by 3 bases, leaving 15 bases between them. Germline V lookup: CDR1 MNHNS, CDR2 SASEGT. The chain's CDR3 is CASSQRQGGYEQYF. In DNA, the CDR3 is TGTGCCAGCAGCCAAAGACAGGGAGGCTACGAGCAGTACTTC.

This rearrangement joins TRBV7-9 to TRBJ1-6; TRBD1 matches at 8 bases. CDR3 length: 14 amino acids. V gave up 1 base and J gave up 7 bases; unmatched junction bases: 0. The germline gives CDR1 SEHNR, CDR2 FQNEAQ (reference sequence). The CDR3 coding sequence is TGTGCCAGCAGCTTAGGGACAGGGAATTCACCCCTCCACTTT. Its protein product is CASSLGTGNSPLHF.

The rearrangement joins TRBV7-9 to TRBJ1-1; the D gene is possibly TRBD1 (5 bases). The V end lost 5 bases, the J end lost 1 base, and 14 bases lay between the germline ends. This CDR3 region has 15 residues. In germline, CDR1 is SEHNR, CDR2 FQNEAQ (reference sequence). The CDR3 nucleotides read TGTGCCAGCAGCGACCGAGGAGGGACGAACACTGAAGCTTTCTTT. Translating gives CASSDRGGTNTEAFF.

The chain carries TRBV9 and TRBJ2-2, with D perhaps matching TRBD1 (5 bases). Germline-derived CDR1 and CDR2 are SGDLS and YYNGEE. This CDR3 has 15 amino acids. V lost 5 bases to trimming and J lost 4 bases, with 15 bases between them. The CDR3 region is CASSHTQGSTGELFF. In DNA form, the CDR3 reads TGTGCCAGCAGTCATACCCAGGGTAGCACCGGGGAGCTGTTTTTT.

This chain links TRBV4-1 with TRBJ1-2; weak D call: TRBD1 (6 bases). Trimming pared 3 bases from V and 4 bases from J, leaving 9 bases between. The CDR3 extends over 13 amino acids. In germline, CDR1 is MGHRA, CDR2 YSYEKL. CDR3 coding DNA: TGCGCCAGCAGCCACGACAGGTCCTATGGCTACACCTTC. Its translation is CASSHDRSYGYTF.

This clone was detected only a few times. The CDR3 region has the DNA TGTGCCAGCTCGGACCCCAGGGTGGACTATGGCTACACCTTC. Translated: CASSDPRVDYGYTF. The chain joins TRBV7-6 to TRBJ1-2; possible D gene TRBD1, 5 bases. The ends were cut back, 8 bases at V and 3 bases at J, with 16 bases in the middle. The CDR3 is 14 residues long. The germline CDR1 and CDR2 sequences are SGHVS and FNYEAQ.

The gene calls are TRBV29-1 and TRBJ2-1; D remains ambiguous. Trimming left V 7 bases short and J 2 bases short, with 9 bases between. The CDR3 is 12 residues long. The germline V gene encodes CDR1 SQVTM and CDR2 ANQGSEA. The CDR3 coding sequence is TGCAGCGCGATTATAACCTACAATGAGCAGTTCTTC. It translates to CSAIITYNEQFF.

V is TRBV19 and J is TRBJ1-5, with TRBD1 matching over 7 bases. Trimming at V came to 6 bases and at J to 2 bases, leaving 10 bases not matched to a gene. The CDR3 spans 16 residues. CDR1 and CDR2 from the germline V gene are LNHDA and SQIVND (reference sequence). Written as DNA, the CDR3 is TGTGCCAGTAGGTCAGGTAGGGGGCGCGGCAATCAGCCCCAGCATTTT. Protein product: CASRSGRGRGNQPQHF.

The chain links TRBV5-6 to TRBJ2-5; 10 bases fit TRBD1. V shed 5 bases, J shed 2 bases, and the junction held 3 bases outside the gene matches. This CDR3 contains 14 residues. Germline CDR1 reads SGHDT; CDR2 reads YYEEEE. The CDR3 protein is CASRGQGLQETQYF. Here the CDR3 DNA reads TGTGCCAGCAGGGGACAGGGGTTGCAAGAGACCCAGTACTTC.

The J gene is TRBJ2-5, the V gene TRBV5-4; a possible D gene is TRBD1 (6 bases). This CDR3 is built from 13 residues. CDR1 is SGHNT and CDR2 is YYREEE in the germline V gene (reference sequence). The V gene lost 4 bases and the J gene lost 5 bases, with 12 bases spanning the gap. The CDR3 bases are TGTGCCAGCAGCCCCCCAGGGGTTGAGACCCAGTACTTC. The encoded protein is CASSPPGVETQYF. Together with reference TRBV5-4 and TRBJ2-5, the CDR3 gives the full variable domain: ETGVTQSPTHLIKTRGQQVTLRCSSQSGHNTVSWYQQALGQGPQFIFQYYREEENGRGNFPPRFSGLQFPNYSSELNVNALELDDSALYLCASSPPGVETQYFGPGTRLLVL.

The chain couples TRBV4-1 to TRBJ2-3, with D maybe TRBD1 (6 bases). In germline, CDR1 is MGHRA, CDR2 YSYEKL. The CDR3 is 15 amino acids. V lost 5 bases and J lost 2, with 14 bases in between. The CDR3 sequence: CASSYFGTLTDTQYF. The DNA for the CDR3 is TGCGCCAGCAGCTATTTCGGGACACTCACAGATACGCAGTATTTT.

This clone appeared a single time. V is TRBV19 and J is TRBJ2-7, with TRBD1 as a possible D gene (6 bases). CDR3 length: 12 amino acids. V was trimmed by 11 bases and J by 0 bases, leaving 11 bases between them. CDR1 LNHDA and CDR2 SQIVND come from the germline V gene (reference sequence). CDR3 DNA: TGTGCCGTACAGGGTTACTCCTACGAGCAGTACTTC. It translates to CAVQGYSYEQYF.